One sample yielded the 4 T cell receptor beta chains listed below, sequenced in a study of cytomegalovirus exposure and HLA in healthy donors. Primers included in the PCR were 60 Vbeta and 13 Jbeta primers. Profiled with immunoSEQ multiplex PCR; TCRdb holds only in-frame clones, not every one. The sample yields 75,000 to 95,000 clones, approximately 69% seen once. Sequences were obtained from PBMCs. The receptors were gathered from a woman aged 45-65 years in good health and CMV-seropositive.

This clone was detected only once. This sequence joins TRBV9 and TRBJ2-5; 7 bases map to TRBD2. This CDR3 has 15 amino acids. The V segment lost 6 bases and the J segment 2 bases; nucleotides outside the gene matches: 10. CDR1 and CDR2 (germline): SGDLS, YYNGEE. CDR3 sequence reads: CASTISGEQQETQYF. CDR3 sequence (DNA): TGTGCCAGCACGATCAGCGGGGAACAACAAGAGACCCAGTACTTC.

The chain couples TRBV6-1 to TRBJ2-1, with 10 nucleotides matching TRBD1. This CDR3 spans 16 amino acids. Germline trimming cut 2 bases from V and 7 bases from J; bases unmatched to any gene: 8. Per the germline V gene, CDR1 is MNHNS and CDR2 is SASEGT. This CDR3 reads CASSESGGQGRNEQFF. CDR3 DNA sequence: TGTGCCAGCAGTGAATCTGGGGGACAGGGGCGGAATGAGCAGTTCTTC.

This clone appeared once. The gene calls are TRBV7-9 and TRBJ2-3; tentative D call: TRBD2 (6 bases). Germline lookup yields CDR1 SEHNR and CDR2 FQNEAQ (reference sequence). Trimming removed 4 bases at V and 1 base at J, with 18 bases between. CDR3 length: 17 residues. This CDR3 reads CASSSPRGWDRTDTQYF. The DNA for the CDR3 is TGTGCCAGCAGCTCCCCTCGGGGGTGGGACCGCACAGATACGCAGTATTTT.

The gene calls are TRBV7-2 and TRBJ2-7; the D gene is possibly TRBD1 (6 bases). Germline values: CDR1 SGHTA, CDR2 FQGNSA. This CDR3 comprises 15 residues. V lost 4 bases, J lost 6 bases, and 19 bases lay in between. CDR3 region: CTSSSAGSRGLEQYF. Written as DNA, the CDR3 is TGTACCAGCAGCTCCGCCGGGTCCAGGGGCCTCGAGCAGTACTTC.